A selection of T cell receptor beta chains follows, all from one sample in a study of shared clonotypes between healthy human individuals. Repertoires were generated with immunoSEQ multiplex PCR, while TCRdb's copy carries only in-frame clones and drops some. The sample shows around 700,000 clones, around 72% of them seen only once. The sequencing input was memory CD4+ T cells sorted from blood. These receptors were collected from a woman in her twenties or thirties in good health. Each CDR3 is given with its conserved first and last residue. The D gene is left open where the match is weak. A row's size may be missing; if present it is once, few, many or a size class.

J: TRBJ2-6; D: -; size: -; V: TRBV6-6; CDR3: CASSYSGRAGANVLTF; DNA: TGTGCCAGCAGTTACTCGGGCCGGGCTGGGGCCAACGTCCTGACTTTC
J: TRBJ2-1; D: TRBD1; size: -; V: TRBV5-1; CDR3: CASSRLSGTGDNEQFF; DNA: TGCGCCAGCAGCCGCCTCTCAGGGACAGGGGACAATGAGCAGTTCTTC
J: TRBJ2-3; D: -; size: -; V: TRBV11-2; CDR3: CASSPRLTDTQYF; DNA: TGTGCCAGCAGCCCACGACTCACAGATACGCAGTATTTT
J: TRBJ2-5; D: TRBD1; size: -; V: TRBV11-2; CDR3: CASSSTGVETQYF; DNA: TGTGCCAGCAGCTCTACAGGGGTAGAGACCCAGTACTTC
J: TRBJ2-3; D: -; size: few; V: TRBV19; CDR3: CASSIPSGTDTQYF; DNA: TGTGCCAGTAGTATTCCTAGCGGCACAGATACGCAGTATTTT
J: TRBJ1-1; D: -; size: -; V: TRBV7-9; CDR3: CASSLGALNTEAFF; DNA: TGTGCCAGCAGCTTAGGCGCACTGAACACTGAAGCTTTCTTT
J: TRBJ2-1; D: -; size: once; V: TRBV5-1; CDR3: CASSADSGAYNEQFF; DNA: TGCGCCAGCAGCGCCGACTCAGGCGCCTACAATGAGCAGTTCTTC
J: TRBJ1-2; D: -; size: -; V: TRBV28; CDR3: CASRSPRYGYTF; DNA: TGTGCCAGCAGATCGCCACGATATGGCTACACCTTC
J: TRBJ2-1; D: TRBD2; size: few; V: TRBV5-1; CDR3: CASSVGTSGLEQFF; DNA: TGCGCCAGCAGCGTAGGGACTAGCGGGCTAGAGCAGTTCTTC
J: TRBJ2-7; D: TRBD1; size: few; V: TRBV5-1; CDR3: CASSPRQGSSYEQYF; DNA: TGCGCCAGCAGCCCAAGACAGGGGAGCTCCTACGAGCAGTACTTC
J: TRBJ2-1; D: -; size: -; V: TRBV5-1; CDR3: CASSLEGYGDEQFF; DNA: TGCGCCAGCAGCTTGGAGGGATACGGGGATGAGCAGTTCTTC
J: TRBJ2-7; D: -; size: -; V: TRBV30; CDR3: CAWGGWAVSEQYF; DNA: TGTGCCTGGGGCGGGTGGGCTGTCTCCGAGCAGTACTTC
J: TRBJ2-1; D: -; size: -; V: TRBV5-1; CDR3: CASSLRQLSYNEQFF; DNA: TGCGCCAGCAGCTTACGGCAGCTCTCCTACAATGAGCAGTTCTTC
J: TRBJ2-5; D: TRBD2; size: once; V: TRBV5-1; CDR3: CASSLGLAGGQETQYF; DNA: TGCGCCAGCAGCTTGGGCTTAGCGGGGGGGCAAGAGACCCAGTACTTC
J: TRBJ2-1; D: -; size: few; V: TRBV28; CDR3: CASSLRDEQFF; DNA: TGTGCCAGCAGTTTAAGGGACGAGCAGTTCTTC
J: TRBJ2-1; D: TRBD2; size: few; V: TRBV11-3; CDR3: CASSLEGTSGRFYNEQFF; DNA: TGTGCCAGCAGCTTAGAGGGGACTAGCGGGAGGTTTTACAATGAGCAGTTCTTC
J: TRBJ2-3; D: TRBD2; size: few; V: TRBV2; CDR3: CASGRLAGVNTQYF; DNA: TGTGCCAGCGGCCGCCTAGCGGGAGTAAATACGCAGTATTTT
J: TRBJ2-1; D: -; size: -; V: TRBV2; CDR3: CASSELASSYNEQFF; DNA: TGTGCCAGCAGTGAGTTAGCGAGCTCCTACAATGAGCAGTTCTTC
J: TRBJ2-7; D: TRBD1; size: -; V: TRBV5-1; CDR3: CASSGGTGPYEQYF; DNA: TGCGCCAGCAGCGGCGGGACAGGGCCGTACGAGCAGTACTTC
J: TRBJ2-2; D: -; size: many; V: TRBV5-1; CDR3: CASSFGQTGELFF; DNA: TGCGCCAGCAGCTTCGGACAAACCGGGGAGCTGTTTTTT